This entry describes one TCR beta chain. What it binds is not known. Primers for the PCR totalled 60 Vbeta and 13 Jbeta. TCRdb's table, derived via immunoSEQ multiplex PCR, lists solely in-frame clones and lacks some. Of about 92,000 clones detected, around four fifths appear once; the ten largest clones hold under 8%. CDR3 length equals 13 residues. From germline, CDR1 is MNHEY and CDR2 SVGAGI. The V end was cut by 6 bases, the J end by 3 bases, with 12 bases between. Donors consisted of healthy bone marrow donors. This specimen belongs to a study of cytomegalovirus exposure and HLA in healthy donors. Study-wide context: When 350 to 500 donors were genotyped, about 86% of them were found to fall in the Caucasian-associated ancestry cluster. The study, taken as a whole, reports: Across donors, sequencing depth was assumed by presence/absence analyses to be roughly uniform. Among TCR beta chains of equal frequency, HLA-associated ones were more clonally expanded in a later analysis.

The clonotype was recovered from a man aged 45-65 years in good health and CMV-seropositive. Material for sequencing was PBMCs. V and J are TRBV6-5 and TRBJ2-7, with a tentative D call TRBD2 (6 bases). The CDR3 coding sequence is TGTGCCAGCAGACGCGGGACTGGCTACGAGCAGTACTTC. Amino acids: CASRRGTGYEQYF.